Below, one T cell receptor (beta chain) is given with its context. The antigen is unknown. This sample is part of a study of PD-1 blockade in classical Hodgkin lymphoma. Time point given: cycle 4 day 1 (C4D1), after more than five weeks of nivolumab. Brentuximab vedotin exposure varied, and every patient relapsed after autologous stem cell transplantation. Whole-study results and caveats: At C4D1, TCR diversity had climbed significantly for CD4+ cells, though not for CD8+ cells.

This CDR3 has 17 amino acids. V shed 3 bases, J shed 4 bases, and the junction held 14 bases outside the gene matches. CDR1 is SQVTM and CDR2 is ANQGSEA in the germline V gene. Assay used: immunoSEQ multiplex PCR; TCRdb lists only in-frame clones, some missing. The data contain fewer than 25,000 clones, around 89% of them singletons. Sequences were derived from peripheral blood mononuclear cells (PBMCs), sampled before the fourth cycle of nivolumab. This chain links TRBV29-1 with TRBJ1-2, with 10 bases identical to TRBD1. The TCR sequence derives from a human donor with classical Hodgkin lymphoma. The CDR3 bases are TGCAGCGTTGACCAAATTTTGGGGACAGGGGTGGGCTATGGCTACACCTTC. Translation gives CSVDQILGTGVGYGYTF.